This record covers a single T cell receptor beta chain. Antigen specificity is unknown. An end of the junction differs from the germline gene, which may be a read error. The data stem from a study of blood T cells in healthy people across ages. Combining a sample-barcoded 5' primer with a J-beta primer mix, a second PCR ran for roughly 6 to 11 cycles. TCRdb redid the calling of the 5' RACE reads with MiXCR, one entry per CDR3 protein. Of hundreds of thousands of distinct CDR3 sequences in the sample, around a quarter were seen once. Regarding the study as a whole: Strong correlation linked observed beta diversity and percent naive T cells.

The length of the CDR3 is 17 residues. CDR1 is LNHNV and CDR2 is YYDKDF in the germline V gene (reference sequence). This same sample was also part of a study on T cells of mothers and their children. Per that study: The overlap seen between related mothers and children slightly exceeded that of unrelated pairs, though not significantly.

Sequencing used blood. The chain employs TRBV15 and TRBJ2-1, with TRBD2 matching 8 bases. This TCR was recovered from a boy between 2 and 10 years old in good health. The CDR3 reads CATSSQGAGLAGNEQFF. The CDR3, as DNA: TGTGCCACCAGCAGCCAGGGCGCAGGACTAGCTGGAAATGAGCAGTTCTTT.